Detailed here is one T cell receptor (beta chain). The antigen this receptor binds is unknown. Base qualities are not provided; no much larger clone lies one nucleotide away. Library preparation employed the immunoSEQ multiplex PCR assay. T-cell receptor beta chain repertoire sequencing was carried out together with a 770-gene immune expression panel. TCRdb obtained this table from immuneACCESS and retained in-frame rearrangements with V and J assigned. These tables miss some clones; where compared with another copy, unresolved V genes account for less than half of the shortfall, and the remainder is unexplained. Here the sample has over 12,000 clones; about 85% occur a single time. In total, the top ten clones hold around 7.7% of the sample. These data originate in a study of brain metastases from non-small cell lung cancer (dated by TCRdb to between 2018 and 2020). Study-level background: The study profiled the immune microenvironment of paired resected primary tumors and brain metastases taken from patients with non-small-cell lung cancer. The full study reports these points: TCR repertoires were found to be largely shared between paired brain metastases and primary tumors, although sparse T-cell densities were observed in the brain metastases. T-cell infiltration was lower in brain metastases than in primary tumors (P < 0.001). Compared with the matched primary tumors, T-cell clones appeared to be expanded in about two thirds of brain metastases.

The germline V end is reduced by 0 bases and the J end by 9 bases; junction bases left unmatched: 5. CDR1 is given as SGHRS and CDR2 as YFSETQ, both from the germline V gene. The CDR3 measures 14 amino acids from cysteine to phenylalanine. The entry retains the CDR3 DNA only, 42 bases that are in frame from base 1. The cohort comprised approximately 40 patients with surgically resected non-small-cell lung cancer who had both primary tumor and brain metastasis specimens. Tumor specimens were archival formalin-fixed, paraffin-embedded tissues. The chain links TRBV5-1 with TRBJ1-4; 7 junctional bases match TRBD1. The sample taken for sequencing was primary lung tumor tissue. In the paper's terms, the cell subset or site label means: primary lung tumor paired with brain metastasis. This receptor was identified in a donor at least 40 years old with non-small cell lung cancer. The CDR3 reads CASSLEGTAKKLFF. The nucleotide sequence is given as TGCGCCAGCAGCTTGGAAGGGACAGCTAAAAAACTGTTTTTT.